This passage covers 16 T cell receptor beta chains from one sample sequenced in a study of cytomegalovirus exposure and HLA in healthy donors. PCR was performed using 60 Vbeta and 13 Jbeta primers. Assay used: immunoSEQ multiplex PCR; TCRdb lists only in-frame clones, some missing. The data contain 200,000 or so clones, about 83% of them seen just once; the ten biggest clones take up over 1%. The specimen was PBMCs. These receptors were collected from a human donor in good health.

The chain carries TRBV19 and TRBJ2-3; 9 bases align to TRBD2. Per germline, CDR1 LNHDA and CDR2 SQIVND (reference sequence). After removal of 5 bases from V and 2 bases from J, the junction contained 8 bases not matched to a gene. The CDR3 totals 16 residues. CDR3 sequence reads: CASSAGLARFTDTQYF. CDR3 bases: TGTGCCAGTAGTGCCGGACTAGCGCGATTCACAGATACGCAGTATTTT.

The V and J genes are TRBV2 and TRBJ1-4; D not resolved. Germline V CDR1 and CDR2: SNHLY, FYNNEI. V gave up 6 bases and J gave up 8 bases, with 10 bases separating them. CDR3 length: 12 residues. The CDR3 sequence is CASRTEQEKLFF. CDR3 nucleotide sequence: TGTGCCAGCAGGACGGAACAGGAAAAACTGTTTTTT.

There are a few counts of this clone. V is TRBV5-4 and J is TRBJ2-1; 8 bases match TRBD2. V lost 1 base and J lost 5; bases outside the gene matches: 5. Germline CDR1 and CDR2: SGHNT and YYREEE (reference sequence). The CDR3 contains 15 residues. The CDR3 spells CASSLLQAGDNEQFF. As DNA, the CDR3 is TGTGCCAGCAGCTTGCTGCAAGCGGGGGACAATGAGCAGTTCTTC.

The chain combines TRBV4-3 with TRBJ2-7; 8 nucleotides match TRBD2. Germline V gene data show CDR1 as LGHNA and CDR2 as YSLEER. The V gene end was trimmed by 1 base and the J gene end by 4 bases; junction bases not matched to a gene: 9. This CDR3 has 16 residues. CDR3 sequence: CASSQAGTGGRYEQYF. CDR3 nucleotides: TGCGCCAGCAGCCAAGCGGGGACGGGGGGGAGATACGAGCAGTACTTC.

In its sample, this clone was seen once. V and J are TRBV4-2 and TRBJ1-2, with TRBD1 identical over 9 bases. Germline V CDR1 and CDR2: LGHNA, YNFKEQ. The CDR3 sequence is 15 residues long. Trimming took 2 bases from V and 7 from J; bases not matched to a gene: 8. CDR3 loop: CASSQPGQGSGGYTF. Here the CDR3 DNA reads TGTGCCAGCAGCCAACCGGGACAGGGTTCAGGTGGCTACACCTTC.

This clone is a singleton in its sample. This chain links TRBV5-4 with TRBJ2-1; D is unclear. Trimming stripped 2 bases from V and 6 bases from J, with 9 bases between. Germline V gene sequence: CDR1 SGHNT, CDR2 YYREEE (reference sequence). The CDR3 extends over 13 amino acids. The CDR3 DNA reads as TGTGCCAGCAGCTTTTCCGCCAGCAATGAGCAGTTCTTC. It encodes CASSFSASNEQFF.

CDR3 sequence (DNA): TGTGCCAGCAGTTACCCACCGGGACAGGGGGTTTACGAGCAGTACTTC. This sequence encodes CASSYPPGQGVYEQYF. V gene TRBV6-5 combines with J gene TRBJ2-7, with 11 bases fitting TRBD1. The germline V gene has CDR1 MNHEY and CDR2 SVGAGI. The CDR3 is 16 amino acids. Trimming cost V 2 bases and J 4 bases; bases outside gene matches: 7.

The gene calls are TRBV11-2 and TRBJ2-3; 8 bases map to TRBD2. The CDR3 is made up of 16 amino acids. Germline CDR1 SGHAT, CDR2 FQNNGV. J gave up 4 bases and V 3 bases, and 9 bases lay outside the gene matches. CDR3 sequence (DNA): TGTGCCAGCAGCTTGGTAGCGGGGACCTACCCAGATACGCAGTATTTT. Amino acids: CASSLVAGTYPDTQYF.

The CDR3 sequence is CASTPFGGGRYNEQFF. The CDR3 DNA sequence: TGTGCCAGCACCCCATTCGGGGGGGGGCGCTACAATGAGCAGTTCTTC. J is TRBJ2-1 and V is TRBV27; 8 bases are shared with TRBD2. Per germline, CDR1 MNHEY and CDR2 SMNVEV (reference sequence). This CDR3 has 16 amino acids. Germline trimming cut 7 bases from V and 3 bases from J; bases unmatched to any gene: 11.

This chain uses TRBV11-2 with TRBJ2-2; D is possibly TRBD1 (6 bases). This CDR3 has 15 amino acids. The germline gives CDR1 SGHAT, CDR2 FQNNGV. Trimming pared 5 bases from V and 4 bases from J, leaving 14 bases between. CDR3 sequence reads: CASSPRGQPTGELFF. The CDR3 region has the DNA TGTGCCAGCAGCCCACGGGGACAACCCACCGGGGAGCTGTTTTTT.

The chain combines TRBV2 with TRBJ1-5; 7 nucleotides line up with TRBD1. CDR1 and CDR2 from the germline V gene are SNHLY and FYNNEI. With 6 bases clipped from V and 2 bases from J, the junction kept 10 bases outside the gene matches. The CDR3 runs 16 residues. Written as DNA, the CDR3 is TGTGCCAGCAGCGCTTTCGGGACAGCAGGCAATCAGCCCCAGCATTTT. Its translation: CASSAFGTAGNQPQHF. The variable domain in full, with the rest retrieved from reference TRBV2 and TRBJ1-5, is EPEVTQTPSHQVTQMGQEVILRCVPISNHLYFYWYRQILGQKVEFLVSFYNNEISEKSEIFDDQFSVERPDGSNFTLKIRSTKLEDSAMYFCASSAFGTAGNQPQHFGDGTRLSIL.

The chain joins TRBV25-1 to TRBJ1-4; 7 bases fit TRBD1. There are 17 residues in the CDR3. J lost 0 bases, V lost 1 base, and 5 bases had no gene match. Germline-derived CDR1 and CDR2 are MGHDK and SYGVNS. The DNA for the CDR3 is TGTGCCAGCAGTGAATGGGGGACAGCAGCAACTAATGAAAAACTGTTTTTT. Protein: CASSEWGTAATNEKLFF.

The V and J genes are TRBV19 and TRBJ2-1; D not certain. CDR3 length: 16 residues. V lost 4 bases and J 0 bases, leaving 13 bases between the germline ends. The germline V gene has CDR1 LNHDA and CDR2 SQIVND (reference sequence). The CDR3 nucleotides are TGTGCCAGTAGTACCCTACCGGTTAGCTCCTACAATGAGCAGTTCTTC. As protein: CASSTLPVSSYNEQFF.

The rearrangement uses TRBV7-2 and TRBJ2-7, with 7 bases lining up with TRBD1. The CDR3 loop spans 14 amino acids. Per germline, CDR1 SGHTA and CDR2 FQGNSA. V lost 3 bases to trimming and J lost 3 bases; unmatched junction nucleotides: 5. Here the CDR3 reads CASSLQGVIYEQYF. For the CDR3, the DNA is TGTGCCAGCAGCTTGCAGGGGGTGATCTACGAGCAGTACTTC.

The chain carries TRBV15 and TRBJ2-5, with D tentatively TRBD2 (6 bases). Germline loops: CDR1 LNHNV, CDR2 YYDKDF (reference sequence). The CDR3 is 17 amino acids. V lost 5 bases and J 4 bases, leaving 23 bases between the germline ends. The CDR3 DNA follows: TGTGCCACCAGCGGCGACAGAGCGTCGGGGGTGCGAGAGACCCAGTACTTC. It is translated as CATSGDRASGVRETQYF. Using reference TRBV15 and TRBJ2-5 for the parts outside the CDR3, the full variable domain is DAMVIQNPRYQVTQFGKPVTLSCSQTLNHNVMYWYQQKSSQAPKLLFHYYDKDFNNEADTPDNFQSRRPNTSFCFLDIRSPGLGDTAMYLCATSGDRASGVRETQYFGPGTRLLVL.

V usage is TRBV5-1 and J usage is TRBJ1-1, with TRBD1 matching 11 bases. The CDR3 consists of 15 residues. In germline, CDR1 is SGHRS, CDR2 YFSETQ. The V and J ends lost 5 bases and 5 bases, in that order; junction bases with no gene match: 8. The CDR3 loop is CASRDRGLVRTEAFF. Here the CDR3 DNA reads TGCGCCAGCAGGGACAGGGGGCTAGTTAGGACTGAAGCTTTCTTT.